Listed below are T cell receptor beta chains from one sample, sequenced in a study of T cells in Graves' hyperthyroidism and ophthalmopathy. TCRdb processed the multiplex PCR reads anew with MiXCR; each CDR3 protein has one entry. The data contain about 710,000 distinct CDR3 sequences, around 17% of them singletons. The sample consisted of blood. The receptors originated from a man aged 18 to 35 with Graves' hyperthyroidism. The CDR3 runs from the conserved cysteine through the conserved F or W. The order of the fields is V gene, CDR3 protein.

v_call: TRBV6-5
cdr3_aa: CASSYSLPTNEKLFF

v_call: TRBV5-1
cdr3_aa: CASSSQGQGDEQYF

v_call: TRBV5-1
cdr3_aa: CASRSGTGDETQYF

v_call: TRBV18
cdr3_aa: CASSPDFKPAEQYF

v_call: TRBV2
cdr3_aa: CASRIPGAKLAEQYF

v_call: TRBV10-1
cdr3_aa: CASSDPAVGAGELFF

v_call: TRBV19
cdr3_aa: CATGPGYTF

v_call: TRBV19
cdr3_aa: CASSIATGWYEQYF

v_call: TRBV28
cdr3_aa: CASSKRVFKRGGYEQYF

v_call: TRBV28
cdr3_aa: CASTVPYTGELFF

v_call: TRBV3-1
cdr3_aa: CASSQEFSGAGTYEQYF

v_call: TRBV2
cdr3_aa: CASRVGQGPSYEQYF

v_call: TRBV10-3
cdr3_aa: CAISARQNTEAFF

v_call: TRBV6-4
cdr3_aa: CASSILSADESDTIYF

v_call: TRBV11-1
cdr3_aa: CASSTLNRNYGYTF

v_call: TRBV20-1
cdr3_aa: CSASESAGGEEQFF

v_call: TRBV7-8
cdr3_aa: CASSLAAGIAYEQYF

v_call: TRBV5-1
cdr3_aa: CASSFGGTGETQYF

v_call: TRBV5-1
cdr3_aa: CASSLPGLAGVPHYNEQFF

v_call: TRBV20-1
cdr3_aa: CSARGGAGGAYEQYF

v_call: TRBV19
cdr3_aa: CASSIAINQPQHF

v_call: TRBV5-5
cdr3_aa: CASSEGPLFSYEQYF

v_call: TRBV7-2
cdr3_aa: CASSRTQGPYEQYF

v_call: TRBV28
cdr3_aa: CAGRPSGGNYNEQFF

v_call: TRBV7-8
cdr3_aa: CASSLVQYRGSYNEQFF

v_call: TRBV19
cdr3_aa: CASSIATGGEQYF

v_call: TRBV7-9
cdr3_aa: CASSLLGGHYEQYF

v_call: TRBV3-1
cdr3_aa: CASSPRQDSYNEQFF

v_call: TRBV30
cdr3_aa: CAWSDGSGNEQYF

v_call: TRBV28
cdr3_aa: CASSRDRGTGELFF

v_call: TRBV29-1
cdr3_aa: CSVERLNNEQFF

v_call: TRBV28
cdr3_aa: CASSTGTGGDEQYF

v_call: TRBV12-3/TRBV12-4
cdr3_aa: CASSFESNQPQHF

v_call: TRBV27
cdr3_aa: CASREGNEQYF

v_call: TRBV11-2
cdr3_aa: CASSLDRGPQAFF

v_call: TRBV4-2
cdr3_aa: CASSQTGQSGGAPGEYF

v_call: TRBV9
cdr3_aa: CASSVGKQETQYF

v_call: TRBV28
cdr3_aa: CASSYEGQASYEQYF

v_call: TRBV20-1
cdr3_aa: CSARPRGGHSYNEQFF

v_call: TRBV6-2/TRBV6-3
cdr3_aa: CASSYPSGRGNTEAFF

v_call: TRBV20-1
cdr3_aa: CSATRAGRGTGELFF

v_call: TRBV2
cdr3_aa: CASSRAGGFNEQFF

v_call: TRBV4-1
cdr3_aa: CASSQDSRGRLVAGTEAFF

v_call: TRBV12-3/TRBV12-4
cdr3_aa: CASTLGGGSGEQFF

v_call: TRBV12-3/TRBV12-4
cdr3_aa: CASSLRTGAFSNQPQHF

v_call: TRBV12-3/TRBV12-4
cdr3_aa: CASSPSRDTEAFF